The 18 T cell receptor beta chains given below trace back to one sample, sequenced in a study of blood T cell repertoires in COVID-19 (TCRdb year 2020). Library method: the immunoSEQ multiplex PCR assay. TCRdb retrieved this table from immuneACCESS and kept in-frame rearrangements only. Not all clones are present; in checked studies, unresolved V genes account for under half, and no reason is known for the remainder. The sample table records about 250,000 clones; under 90% of these occur just once. The ten biggest clones cover 0.85% to 0.95% of the sample. The sample taken for sequencing was peripheral blood. The receptors here all came from a woman aged 40 to 49 who had recovered from COVID-19.

This rearrangement joins TRBV19 to TRBJ1-4; D ambiguous. Trimming took off 3 bases at V and 5 bases at J, with 13 bases between the two ends. This CDR3 is 15 amino acids long. CDR1 LNHDA and CDR2 SQIVND come from the germline V gene (reference sequence). In DNA, the CDR3 is TGTGCCAGTAGTATGAACGGGGAAGGGAATGAAAAACTGTTTTTT. It codes for CASSMNGEGNEKLFF.

CDR3 region: CASSQARVQGGEQYF. For the CDR3, the DNA is TGTGCCAGCAGCCAAGCCCGCGTTCAGGGGGGCGAGCAGTACTTC. The V and J genes are TRBV3-1 (or the pseudogene TRBV3-2) and TRBJ2-7; D is possibly TRBD1 (7 bases). CDR3 length: 15 residues. The germline V gene encodes CDR1 LGHDT and CDR2 YNNKEL (reference sequence). With 1 base removed from V and 6 bases from J, the gap between germline ends came to 16 bases.

This clone was recorded only once. The CDR3 DNA reads as TGTGCCAGCAGTGAATTTAGTCAGGGTAATTCACCCCTCCACTTT. Residues: CASSEFSQGNSPLHF. This chain joins TRBV6-1 and TRBJ1-6, with D possibly being TRBD1 (5 bases). Trimming took 2 bases from V and 6 from J, leaving 11 bases between them. Germline values: CDR1 MNHNS, CDR2 SASEGT. The CDR3 contains 15 residues.

The chain uses TRBV30 and TRBJ2-6; the match to TRBD1 covers 8 bases. The CDR3 runs to 18 residues. The V segment lost 3 bases and the J segment 2 bases; nucleotides outside the gene matches: 12. Germline V gives CDR1 GTSNPN, CDR2 SVGIG (reference sequence). The CDR3 is CAWRKGRTGNTGANVLTF. CDR3 bases: TGTGCCTGGAGGAAGGGAAGGACAGGGAACACTGGGGCCAACGTCCTGACTTTC.

This rearrangement joins TRBV28 to TRBJ2-7; D may be TRBD2 (5 bases). Germline CDR1 MDHEN, CDR2 SYDVKM. V was clipped by 2 bases and J by 2 bases, with 10 bases between them. The CDR3 spans 14 residues. CDR3 residues: CASSLQRGTYEQYF. The CDR3 nucleotides read TGTGCCAGCAGTTTACAGCGAGGGACCTACGAGCAGTACTTC.

The CDR3 here is CASSETLAGVVIEQFF. For the CDR3, the DNA is TGTGCCAGCAGTGAAACCCTAGCGGGAGTTGTCATTGAGCAGTTCTTC. This chain joins TRBV2 and TRBJ2-1; 10 nucleotides agree with TRBD2. Trimming cost V 2 bases and J 9 bases; bases outside gene matches: 10. Germline loops: CDR1 SNHLY, CDR2 FYNNEI. The CDR3 runs 16 residues. The full variable domain, rest sourced from reference TRBV2 and TRBJ2-1, is EPEVTQTPSHQVTQMGQEVILRCVPISNHLYFYWYRQILGQKVEFLVSFYNNEISEKSEIFDDQFSVERPDGSNFTLKIRSTKLEDSAMYFCASSETLAGVVIEQFFGPGTRLTVL.

This chain links TRBV7-8 with TRBJ2-7; 7 bases agree with TRBD2. The CDR3 runs 13 residues. Germline V lookup: CDR1 SGHVS, CDR2 FQNEAQ. The V segment lost 5 bases and the J segment 5 bases; nucleotides outside the gene matches: 6. The CDR3 DNA reads TGTGCCAGCAGCCGGGGAGGGCGCAACGAGCAGTACTTC. It specifies CASSRGGRNEQYF.

The V gene is TRBV5-8, the J gene TRBJ2-3, with TRBD1 as a possible D gene (5 bases). CDR1 is SGHTS and CDR2 is YDEGEE in the germline V gene. The V end lost 2 bases, the J end lost 6 bases, and 16 bases lay between the germline ends. There are 15 residues in the CDR3. The CDR3 DNA reads TGTGCCAGCAGCTTTGGAGACCCAGGGATGGATACGCAGTATTTT. As protein: CASSFGDPGMDTQYF. Combining the CDR3 with reference TRBV5-8 and TRBJ2-3 gives the whole variable domain EAGVTQSPTHLIKTRGQQATLRCSPISGHTSVYWYQQALGLGLQFLLWYDEGEERNRGNFPPRFSGRQFPNYSSELNVNALELEDSALYLCASSFGDPGMDTQYFGPGTRLTVL.

This rearrangement joins TRBV19 to TRBJ2-2; no reliable D call. V shed 5 bases and J shed 2 bases, with 9 bases lying between them. Germline CDR1 reads LNHDA; CDR2 reads SQIVND (reference sequence). The CDR3 has 14 amino acids. The CDR3 protein is CASSFARNTGELFF. The CDR3 DNA follows: TGTGCCAGTAGTTTTGCGAGAAACACCGGGGAGCTGTTTTTT.

The chain is built from TRBV10-1 and TRBJ2-1; D is possibly TRBD2 (6 bases). Trimming took off 0 bases at V and 4 bases at J, with 13 bases between the two ends. Germline V gene data show CDR1 as WNHNN and CDR2 as SYGVQD (reference sequence). The length of the CDR3 is 16 residues. CDR3 sequence: CASSESGASVYNEQFF. The CDR3 DNA follows: TGCGCCAGCAGTGAGTCTGGGGCTAGCGTGTACAATGAGCAGTTCTTC.

This clone was seen a handful of times. This chain joins TRBV30 and TRBJ2-6, with 8 nucleotides matching TRBD2. Unmatched junction bases numbered 7, after V lost 0 bases and J lost 0 bases. This CDR3 spans 18 amino acids. Germline V gives CDR1 GTSNPN, CDR2 SVGIG (reference sequence). CDR3 nucleotide sequence: TGTGCCTGGAGTGTAAGTTACGGGAGGGGCTCTGGGGCCAACGTCCTGACTTTC. This sequence encodes CAWSVSYGRGSGANVLTF. Complete variable domain (other parts from reference TRBV30 and TRBJ2-6): SQTIHQWPATLVQPVGSPLSLECTVEGTSNPNLYWYRQAAGRGLQLLFYSVGIGQISSEVPQNLSASRPQDRQFILSSKKLLLSDSGFYLCAWSVSYGRGSGANVLTFGAGSRLTVL.

The chain has TRBV5-5 and TRBJ2-1, with 9 bases that match TRBD1. Germline lookup yields CDR1 SGHKS and CDR2 YYEKEE (reference sequence). J lost 8 bases, V lost 0 bases, and 6 bases had no gene match. The CDR3 has 15 residues. The CDR3 DNA sequence: TGTGCCAGCAGCTTGGGGGACAGGGATTTTGATGAGCAGTTCTTC. This gives the protein CASSLGDRDFDEQFF.

V usage is TRBV27 and J usage is TRBJ1-2, with TRBD1 matching 8 bases. J was trimmed by 5 bases and V by 2 bases; bases with no gene match: 1. This CDR3 contains 13 residues. Germline assignment: CDR1 MNHEY and CDR2 SMNVEV (reference sequence). CDR3 loop: CASSLGQGYGYTF. In nucleotides, the CDR3 is TGTGCCAGCAGTTTAGGACAGGGATATGGCTACACCTTC.

This clone was counted a single time. The CDR3 region has the DNA TGTGCCAGCAGCCTCTTAAACACCGGGGAGCTGTTTTTT. It is translated as CASSLLNTGELFF. The rearrangement uses TRBV11-3 and TRBJ2-2; no definite D call. The CDR3 is 13 residues long. In germline, CDR1 is SGHNT, CDR2 YENEEA. Between the trimmed V and J ends, which lost 5 bases and 2 bases, there was a span of 6 bases.

V and J are TRBV5-1 and TRBJ2-7; 8 nucleotides agree with TRBD2. This CDR3 contains 16 residues. With 4 bases clipped from V and 0 bases from J, the junction kept 9 bases outside the gene matches. Germline values: CDR1 SGHRS, CDR2 YFSETQ. The CDR3 here is CASSEPSGPTSYEQYF. CDR3 nucleotide sequence: TGCGCCAGCAGCGAGCCTAGCGGGCCTACCTCCTACGAGCAGTACTTC. The entire variable domain, with the rest obtained from reference TRBV5-1 and TRBJ2-7, is as follows: KAGVTQTPRYLIKTRGQQVTLSCSPISGHRSVSWYQQTPGQGLQFLFEYFSETQRNKGNFPGRFSGRQFSNSRSEMNVSTLELGDSALYLCASSEPSGPTSYEQYFGPGTRLTVT.

To note about this clone: Relative to the germline gene, one junction end is altered; a read error may explain this. The gene calls are TRBV4-1 and TRBJ2-7, with D maybe TRBD2 (6 bases). This CDR3 has 13 amino acids. Germline V gene data show CDR1 as MGHRA and CDR2 as YSYEKL. CDR3 nucleotides: TGCACCAGCAGCCACGGGACTCTCTACGAGCAGTACTTC. Its protein is CTSSHGTLYEQYF.

V and J are TRBV5-1 and TRBJ2-2, with TRBD2 identical over 9 bases. V trimming: 4 bases; J trimming: 5 bases; junction bases outside the gene matches: 3. The CDR3 contains 14 residues. The germline V gene has CDR1 SGHRS and CDR2 YFSETQ. CDR3 in amino acids: CASSQGLATGELFF. CDR3 DNA sequence: TGCGCCAGCAGCCAAGGACTAGCGACCGGGGAGCTGTTTTTT.

V usage is TRBV9 and J usage is TRBJ2-7; a possible D gene is TRBD2 (5 bases). This CDR3 spans 16 amino acids. Trimming took 0 bases from V and 2 from J, leaving 15 bases between them. Germline CDR1 is SGDLS and CDR2 is YYNGEE. For the CDR3, the DNA is TGTGCCAGCAGCGTAGGCCCCCTGGACTTTACCTACGAGCAGTACTTC. Translation: CASSVGPLDFTYEQYF.